The clone carrying this TCR beta chain was observed a handful of times. Its specificity is unknown. This CDR3 contains 15 residues. Between the trimmed V and J ends, which lost 1 base and 4 bases, there was a span of 13 bases. Germline CDR1 SGHVS, CDR2 FQNEAQ. The source of the sample is a study of T-cell memory formation after mild COVID-19. Study at large: Clusters of TCRs were largely donor specific.

Study findings and constraints: Some responding clones appeared in pre-infection memory, suggesting cross-reactive memory joined.

Researchers used 5'RACE with constant-segment primers to make TCR alpha and TCR beta cDNA libraries that carry sample barcodes and UMIs. TCRdb re-analysed the 5' RACE reads in MiXCR, keeping a single row per CDR3 protein. The table has 190,000 or so distinct CDR3 sequences, about a fifth seen once. This sequence joins TRBV7-8 and TRBJ1-1; D might be TRBD1 (5 bases). Sample: PBMCs or a T cell subset sorted from them (not recorded which). The sequence was obtained from an adult woman who had mild COVID-19 (a few samples of this study predate the infection). Cell type and time point are not known. CDR3 DNA: TGTGCCAGCAGCTTAGGGGGGGAGGGTCTCACTGAAGCTTTCTTT. Translating gives CASSLGGEGLTEAFF.